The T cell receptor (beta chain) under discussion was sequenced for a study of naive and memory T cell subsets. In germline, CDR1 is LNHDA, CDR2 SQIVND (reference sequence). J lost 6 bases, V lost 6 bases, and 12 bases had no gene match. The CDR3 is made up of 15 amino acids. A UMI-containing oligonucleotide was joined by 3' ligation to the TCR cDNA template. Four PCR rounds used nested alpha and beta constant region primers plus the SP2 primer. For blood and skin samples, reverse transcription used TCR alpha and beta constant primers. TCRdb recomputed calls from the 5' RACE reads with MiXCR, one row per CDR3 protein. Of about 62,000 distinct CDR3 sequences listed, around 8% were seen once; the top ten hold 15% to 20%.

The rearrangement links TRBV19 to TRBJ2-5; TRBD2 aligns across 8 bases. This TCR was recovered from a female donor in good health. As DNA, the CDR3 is TGTGCCAGTAGCCCCCCAAAGGGACTAGAAAAGACCCAGTACTTC. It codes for CASSPPKGLEKTQYF.